This entry lists 18 T cell receptor beta chains sequenced from one sample in a study of cytomegalovirus exposure and HLA in healthy donors. Primers: 60 Vbeta forward and 13 Jbeta reverse. The repertoire was sequenced with immunoSEQ multiplex PCR; TCRdb's copy has only in-frame clones and lacks some. The table shows under 150,000 clones, with about 79% occurring only once. Sample: PBMCs. Receptors were obtained from a male donor in good health and CMV-seronegative.

The chain carries TRBV30 and TRBJ2-7; D may be TRBD2 (7 bases). This CDR3 has 16 residues. Germline V gene data show CDR1 as GTSNPN and CDR2 as SVGIG (reference sequence). Trimming took off 2 bases at V and 5 bases at J, with 22 bases between the two ends. CDR3: CAWSIAGAPQGDEQYF. CDR3 coding DNA: TGTGCCTGGAGTATCGCGGGAGCACCACAGGGCGACGAGCAGTACTTC.

The rearrangement uses TRBV27 and TRBJ2-1; 9 bases map to TRBD1. V lost 5 bases, J lost 8 bases, and 7 bases stayed unmatched. Germline loops: CDR1 MNHEY, CDR2 SMNVEV (reference sequence). The CDR3 is made up of 14 amino acids. CDR3 in amino acids: CASSLRTGEHEQFF. The CDR3 DNA is TGTGCCAGCAGTCTCAGGACAGGGGAGCATGAGCAGTTCTTC.

This clone was seen more than once but under ten times. The V and J genes are TRBV6-6 and TRBJ2-7, with 8 bases lining up with TRBD1. The CDR3 is 14 residues long. Germline V gives CDR1 MNHNY, CDR2 SVGAGI (reference sequence). V was clipped by 6 bases and J by 0 bases; unmatched bases: 4. The CDR3 is CASSAGTGSYEQYF. CDR3 DNA: TGTGCCAGCAGCGCCGGGACAGGCTCCTACGAGCAGTACTTC.

CDR3 sequence reads: CAWSAQAEGYTF. CDR3 bases: TGTGCCTGGAGTGCGCAGGCAGAAGGCTACACCTTC. The chain employs TRBV30 and TRBJ1-2; D not certain. This CDR3 has 12 residues. Trimming left V 1 base short and J 8 bases short, with 11 bases between. Germline V gives CDR1 GTSNPN, CDR2 SVGIG (reference sequence).

The rearrangement joins TRBV9 to TRBJ2-2, with TRBD1 matching 9 bases. Germline V gene sequence: CDR1 SGDLS, CDR2 YYNGEE. This CDR3 is 15 amino acids long. J lost 1 base, V lost 2 bases, and 0 bases had no gene match. For the CDR3, the DNA is TGTGCCAGCAGCGTGGGACAGGGGAACACCGGGGAGCTGTTTTTT. This codes for CASSVGQGNTGELFF.

The J gene is TRBJ1-4, the V gene TRBV4-3; 7 positions match TRBD1. V was pared by 1 base and J by 1 base, with 6 bases of the junction left unmatched. The CDR3 contains 17 residues. Per the germline V gene, CDR1 is LGHNA and CDR2 is YSLEER. As DNA, the CDR3 is TGCGCCAGCAGCCAAGCCCCCGGGACAGAAACTAATGAAAAACTGTTTTTT. It specifies CASSQAPGTETNEKLFF.

The chain joins TRBV7-2 to TRBJ1-2; D possibly corresponds to TRBD1 (5 bases). The CDR3 has 14 amino acids. Looked up from germline, CDR1 is SGHTA and CDR2 is FQGNSA. The ends were cut back, 0 bases at V and 3 bases at J, with 8 bases in the middle. CDR3: CASSLATGDYGYTF. The CDR3 coding sequence is TGTGCCAGCAGCTTAGCTACGGGGGACTATGGCTACACCTTC.

The V and J genes are TRBV7-2 and TRBJ1-3; unclear D gene. The CDR3 covers 16 residues. Deletions cut 5 bases from V and 2 bases from J, with 16 bases between. The germline CDR1 and CDR2 sequences are SGHTA and FQGNSA. CDR3 nucleotide sequence: TGTGCCAGCAGCGTACTACGGGGTCCCCCTGGAAACACCATATATTTT. Amino acid sequence: CASSVLRGPPGNTIYF. The full variable domain, with the rest looked up from reference TRBV7-2 and TRBJ1-3, is GAGVSQSPSNKVTEKGKDVELRCDPISGHTALYWYRQSLGQGLEFLIYFQGNSAPDKSGLPSDRFSAERTGGSVSTLTIQRTQQEDSAVYLCASSVLRGPPGNTIYFGEGSWLTVV.

This clone was counted only a few times. This chain links TRBV18 with TRBJ2-7; no firm D call. From germline, CDR1 is KGHSH and CDR2 LQKENI. This CDR3 has 13 amino acids. Trimming cost V 3 bases and J 4 bases, with 10 bases left between them. In DNA form, the CDR3 reads TGTGCCAGCTCACCCCCCGTTCTATACGAGCAGTACTTC. Protein: CASSPPVLYEQYF.

The chain is built from TRBV5-1 and TRBJ2-7, with 9 bases that match TRBD2. With V trimmed by 0 bases and J by 7 bases, 14 bases remained unmatched. This CDR3 region has 17 residues. Germline V gene data show CDR1 as SGHRS and CDR2 as YFSETQ. The CDR3 bases are TGCGCCAGCAGCTTGGGGGCTAGCGGGAAGGACCCGGGAGAGCAGTACTTC. Amino acids: CASSLGASGKDPGEQYF.

The V call is TRBV9, the J call TRBJ2-3; D gene uncertain. Trimming removed 5 bases at V and 6 bases at J, with 10 bases between. CDR1 and CDR2 (germline): SGDLS, YYNGEE. The CDR3 runs to 12 residues. CDR3 loop: CASSPGPDTQYF. The CDR3 DNA reads TGTGCCAGCAGTCCAGGCCCCGATACGCAGTATTTT. Combining the CDR3 with reference TRBV9 and TRBJ2-3 gives the whole variable domain DSGVTQTPKHLITATGQRVTLRCSPRSGDLSVYWYQQSLDQGLQFLIQYYNGEERAKGNILERFSAQQFPDLHSELNLSSLELGDSALYFCASSPGPDTQYFGPGTRLTVL.

The V gene is TRBV7-6, the J gene TRBJ1-1; no firm D call. The V gene's germline CDR1 is SGHVS and CDR2 FNYEAQ. The length of the CDR3 is 15 residues. Trimming left V 2 bases short and J 1 base short, with 11 bases between. The DNA for the CDR3 is TGTGCCAGCAGCTTATCCTCAGGTCAGAACACTGAAGCTTTCTTT. Encoded protein: CASSLSSGQNTEAFF. Combining the CDR3 with reference TRBV7-6 and TRBJ1-1 gives the whole variable domain GAGVSQSPRYKVTKRGQDVALRCDPISGHVSLYWYRQALGQGPEFLTYFNYEAQQDKSGLPNDRFSAERPEGSISTLTIQRTEQRDSAMYRCASSLSSGQNTEAFFGQGTRLTVV.

The rearrangement uses TRBV9 and TRBJ2-2; D is possibly TRBD2 (5 bases). Germline V gene data show CDR1 as SGDLS and CDR2 as YYNGEE. The CDR3 length is 15 residues. V was shortened by 4 bases and J by 3 bases, with 13 bases between the two germline ends. Here the CDR3 reads CASSPMGADTGELFF. In nucleotides, the CDR3 is TGTGCCAGCAGCCCGATGGGAGCCGACACCGGGGAGCTGTTTTTT.

The CDR3 here is CAWSQGNEQFF. The CDR3 DNA sequence: TGTGCCTGGAGTCAGGGCAATGAGCAGTTCTTC. The rearrangement uses TRBV30 and TRBJ2-1, with D possibly matching TRBD1 (5 bases). Germline V gene data show CDR1 as GTSNPN and CDR2 as SVGIG (reference sequence). The germline V and J ends were trimmed by 2 bases and 6 bases, with 5 bases remaining between them. The CDR3 sequence is 11 residues long.

On this clone itself: A read error may account for a junction end that differs from germline. V usage is TRBV7-9 and J usage is TRBJ1-1; D gene uncertain. Germline CDR1 SEHNR, CDR2 FQNEAQ (reference sequence). The CDR3 consists of 12 residues. The CDR3 loop reads CSSSAPVPEAFF. The CDR3 DNA reads TGTTCCAGCAGTGCCCCGGTACCTGAAGCTTTCTTT.

CDR3 in DNA: TGTGCCAGCAGCCTACTAGAAAACGAGCAGTACTTC. Protein: CASSLLENEQYF. This chain joins TRBV7-2 and TRBJ2-7; a possible D gene is TRBD2 (5 bases). Germline V gene lookup returns CDR1 SGHTA and CDR2 FQGNSA. The CDR3 runs 12 residues. Trimming pared 5 bases from V and 5 bases from J, leaving 10 bases between.

This chain connects TRBV6-5 to TRBJ2-7; TRBD1 aligns across 7 bases. The CDR3 is made up of 14 amino acids. CDR1 and CDR2 (germline): MNHEY, SVGAGI. Germline trimming cut 6 bases from V and 5 bases from J; bases unmatched to any gene: 10. CDR3 nucleotide sequence: TGTGCCAGCAGAGCCGGGACAGAATCGGACGAGCAGTACTTC. It specifies CASRAGTESDEQYF.

In its sample, this clone is medium-sized (0.01 to 0.1%). Other DNA sequences within the sample encode an identical CDR3. The J gene is TRBJ1-1, the V gene TRBV29-1; D may be TRBD1 (5 bases). The CDR3 has 11 amino acids. Germline lookup yields CDR1 SQVTM and CDR2 ANQGSEA. Trimming removed 4 bases at V and 4 bases at J, with 7 bases between. In DNA form, the CDR3 reads TGCAGCGTTGGGGGCGGCACTGAAGCTTTCTTT. Translated: CSVGGGTEAFF.